The 26 T cell receptor beta chains below were found in one sample sequenced in a study of spatial heterogeneity in lung cancer. TCRdb re-derived calls from the 5' RACE reads in MiXCR, one entry per CDR3 protein. The sample carries around 41,000 distinct CDR3 sequences, approximately 22% recorded once. Described time point: blood at routine non-recurrence follow-up after resection. This sample comprised PBMCs, obtained at follow-up. The receptor set was obtained from a female donor with early-stage non-small cell lung cancer.

This clonotype was found many times. The gene calls are TRBV2 and TRBJ2-7; no reliable D call. The CDR3 is made up of 14 amino acids. The germline V gene encodes CDR1 SNHLY and CDR2 FYNNEI. V was pared by 5 bases and J by 1 base, with 12 bases between. The CDR3 DNA follows: TGTGCCAGCAGTTCCCATCGGACGTCCTACGAGCAGTACTTC. It is translated as CASSSHRTSYEQYF.

V and J are TRBV7-8 and TRBJ2-7; a weak D match, TRBD2 (6 bases). The CDR3 is 16 amino acids. V lost 3 bases, J lost 3 bases, and 18 bases lay in between. CDR1 and CDR2 (germline): SGHVS, FQNEAQ. In DNA, the CDR3 is TGTGCCAGCAGCTTGGGGGGACGGTTTGGTTTCTACGAGCAGTACGTC. Amino acids: CASSLGGRFGFYEQYV.

V gene TRBV29-1 combines with J gene TRBJ1-1; D gene ambiguous. The V end lost 4 bases, the J end lost 3 bases, and 18 bases lay between the germline ends. The CDR3 extends over 15 amino acids. Germline V lookup: CDR1 SQVTM, CDR2 ANQGSEA. CDR3 loop: CSVAGVGMVDTEAFF. CDR3 coding DNA: TGCAGCGTTGCCGGGGTGGGTATGGTGGACACTGAAGCTTTCTTT.

This clonotype showed up just a few times. The CDR3 loop is CATSRDRGNYEQYF. The CDR3, as DNA: TGTGCCACCAGCAGAGACAGGGGGAACTACGAGCAGTACTTC. This chain links TRBV15 with TRBJ2-7; 7 bases agree with TRBD1. CDR3 length: 14 amino acids. CDR1 and CDR2 from the germline V gene are LNHNV and YYDKDF (reference sequence). The junction had 2 bases not matched to a gene; V was cut back by 0 bases and J by 3 bases.

V is TRBV27 and J is TRBJ1-5; 11 nucleotides match TRBD1. Germline CDR1 reads MNHEY; CDR2 reads SMNVEV (reference sequence). The CDR3 length is 19 residues. CDR3 sequence: CGRGYGQGAHRVRYQPQHF. The CDR3 nucleotides read TGTGGGCGTGGGTATGGACAGGGGGCGCACAGGGTGAGGTATCAGCCCCAGCATTTT.

The DNA for the CDR3 is TGTGCCAGACAAAGGGACAGTAGCTCCTACGAGCAGTACGTC. Protein sequence: CARQRDSSSYEQYV. V gene TRBV2 combines with J gene TRBJ2-7; 7 nucleotides match TRBD1. The J segment lost 0 bases and the V segment lost 9 bases, leaving 8 bases of the junction unmatched. The CDR3 extends over 14 amino acids. The germline V gene has CDR1 SNHLY and CDR2 FYNNEI.

The rearrangement links TRBV10-2 to TRBJ2-7; perhaps D is TRBD1 or TRBD2 (6 bases each). Trimming left V 0 bases short and J 4 bases short, with 19 bases between. CDR1 and CDR2 (germline): WSHSY, SAAADI. The length of the CDR3 is 17 residues. The CDR3 here is CASSESRGDGVVYEQYV. CDR3 sequence (DNA): TGCGCCAGCAGTGAGTCAAGGGGGGACGGGGTGGTATACGAGCAGTACGTC.

The chain carries TRBV5-1 and TRBJ2-2, with D hard to call. Looked up from germline, CDR1 is SGHRS and CDR2 is YFSETQ. The CDR3 is 14 residues long. Between the trimmed V and J ends, which lost 2 bases and 4 bases, there was a span of 9 bases. The CDR3 nucleotides read TGCGCCAGCAGCTTTGTAGGCCTCACCGGGGAGCTGTTTTTT. It translates to CASSFVGLTGELFF.

This chain links TRBV29-1 with TRBJ2-7; D is undetermined. Trimming removed 3 bases from V and 10 bases from J, with 13 bases in between. The length of the CDR3 is 11 residues. The germline gives CDR1 SQVTM, CDR2 ANQGSEA. The CDR3 is CSVDYGQQQYF. CDR3 DNA sequence: TGCAGCGTTGATTATGGGCAGCAACAGTACTTC.

The chain couples TRBV10-3 to TRBJ2-7; D might be TRBD2 (6 bases). V dropped 4 bases and J dropped 3 bases, with 13 bases sitting between them. The CDR3 extends over 14 amino acids. Germline V gives CDR1 ENHRY, CDR2 SYGVKD. CDR3 coding DNA: TGTGCCATCAGTGTTGGGGGGAATGACTACGAGCAGTACTTC. Its protein is CAISVGGNDYEQYF.

This clonotype was seen repeatedly, ten times or more. The chain uses TRBV28 and TRBJ1-2; no definite D call. CDR1 is MDHEN and CDR2 is SYDVKM in the germline V gene. Deletions cut 3 bases from V and 3 bases from J, with 8 bases between. The CDR3 consists of 13 residues. The CDR3 region has the DNA TGTGCCAGCAGTTTTATTACCTACTATGGCTACACCTTC. Residues: CASSFITYYGYTF.

This clonotype has ten or more counts. The V call is TRBV28, the J call TRBJ1-5, with 12 bases identical to TRBD1. Germline assignment: CDR1 MDHEN and CDR2 SYDVKM. This CDR3 is built from 16 residues. J lost 2 bases, V lost 8 bases, and 7 bases had no gene match. The CDR3: CASRDRGLRGNQPQHF. CDR3 DNA: TGTGCCAGCCGGGACAGGGGGCTGAGGGGCAATCAGCCCCAGCATTTT.

This chain connects TRBV27 to TRBJ2-1; D gene unclear. Germline loops: CDR1 MNHEY, CDR2 SMNVEV (reference sequence). CDR3 size: 13 residues. Trimming cost V 5 bases and J 0 bases, with 5 bases left between them. CDR3 nucleotides: TGTGCCAGCAGTCGAATCTCCTACAATGAGCAGTTCTTC. Residues: CASSRISYNEQFF.

This clonotype was found a few times. A much larger clone differs from this one at a single base, so this may be a read error. The CDR3 spells CASSTGVSTDTQYF. CDR3 DNA: TGTGCCAGCAGCACAGGGGTGAGCACAGATACGCAGTATTTT. This sequence joins TRBV11-2 and TRBJ2-3, with 7 nucleotides matching TRBD1. CDR3 length: 14 amino acids. The trim removed 5 bases at V and 0 bases at J, leaving 2 bases unmatched. Germline V gene data show CDR1 as SGHAT and CDR2 as FQNNGV.

This chain links TRBV20-1 with TRBJ2-3; TRBD2 might be the D (6 bases). Per germline, CDR1 DFQATT and CDR2 SNEGSKA (reference sequence). The CDR3 covers 11 residues. With 5 bases removed from V and 6 bases from J, the gap between germline ends came to 9 bases. CDR3 sequence (DNA): TGCAGTGCTGCGGGGTGGGATACGCAGTATTTT. It encodes CSAAGWDTQYF.

This clonotype has a count of ten or more. CDR3 DNA: TGTGCCAGCCCGACTGGGGTTGGCTACACCTTC. It translates to CASPTGVGYTF. This rearrangement joins TRBV7-3 to TRBJ1-2; D is unclear. Germline CDR1 reads SGHTA; CDR2 reads FQGTGA. V shed 8 bases and J shed 7 bases, with 11 bases lying between them. This CDR3 is built from 11 residues.

Comment on this clonotype: A much larger clone is a single base away; this may be a read error. The CDR3 ends on some other residue instead of the conserved phenylalanine or tryptophan, so this is likely a read error. This chain's CDR3 is CSVDHGTQRAQYL. CDR3 nucleotides: TGCAGCGTTGACCACGGGACACAACGGGCCCAGTACTTG. This sequence joins TRBV29-1 and TRBJ2-5, with a weak D call TRBD1 (6 bases). The CDR3 sequence is 13 residues long. V was trimmed by 3 bases and J by 9 bases, leaving 17 bases between them. Germline CDR1 is SQVTM and CDR2 is ANQGSEA.

This clonotype was picked up many times. The rearrangement uses TRBV6-1 and TRBJ2-1; 7 bases fit TRBD2. The CDR3 length is 14 residues. V lost 8 bases to trimming and J lost 1 base; unmatched junction nucleotides: 5. Germline CDR1 and CDR2: MNHNS and SASEGT. CDR3 sequence reads: CASRGGTSYNEQFF. CDR3 in DNA: TGTGCCAGCCGCGGGGGTACTTCCTACAATGAGCAGTTCTTC.

This clonotype appeared a few times. The V gene is TRBV15, the J gene TRBJ2-1; D gene unclear. This CDR3 comprises 13 residues. Germline lookup yields CDR1 LNHNV and CDR2 YYDKDF (reference sequence). The V gene lost 3 bases and the J gene lost 8 bases, with 11 bases spanning the gap. The CDR3 region has the DNA TGTGCCACCAGCAGCGGACGGAGTGATGAGCAGTTCTTC. Encoded protein: CATSSGRSDEQFF. The complete variable domain, with remaining parts taken from reference TRBV15 and TRBJ2-1, reads DAMVIQNPRYQVTQFGKPVTLSCSQTLNHNVMYWYQQKSSQAPKLLFHYYDKDFNNEADTPDNFQSRRPNTSFCFLDIRSPGLGDTAMYLCATSSGRSDEQFFGPGTRLTVL.

This clonotype was observed at least ten times. For the CDR3, the DNA is TGTGCCAGCAGTTTTGGGGATGAGCAGTTCTTC. Translating it yields CASSFGDEQFF. The chain carries TRBV27 and TRBJ2-1; D uncertain. The CDR3 sequence is 11 residues long. Germline CDR1 is MNHEY and CDR2 is SMNVEV (reference sequence). Trimming cost V 3 bases and J 8 bases, with 5 bases left between them.

The chain has TRBV2 and TRBJ2-3; 10 bases are shared with TRBD1. This CDR3 contains 15 residues. From germline, CDR1 is SNHLY and CDR2 FYNNEI. With V trimmed by 5 bases and J by 4 bases, 6 bases remained unmatched. The CDR3 DNA is TGTGCCAGCAGTCCCTCCGGGACAGGGGCAGATACGCAGTATTTT. It encodes CASSPSGTGADTQYF.

V usage is TRBV6-2 or TRBV6-3 and J usage is TRBJ2-2; 15 positions agree with TRBD2. CDR1 is MNHEY, CDR2 SVGEGT, per germline. Unmatched junction bases numbered 4, after V lost 2 bases and J lost 3 bases. The CDR3 spans 18 residues. The CDR3 DNA reads as TGTGCCAGCAGTTACGCAGGACTAGCGGGGGGGTACACCGGGGAGCTGTTTTTT. The encoded protein is CASSYAGLAGGYTGELFF.

The V gene is TRBV7-3, the J gene TRBJ2-2; 8 bases are a match to TRBD1. V dropped 5 bases and J dropped 0; count of bases not matched to a gene: 2. Germline V lookup: CDR1 SGHTA, CDR2 FQGTGA. The length of the CDR3 is 15 residues. The CDR3 protein is CASSPDRANTGELFF. Written as DNA, the CDR3 is TGTGCCAGCAGCCCGGACAGGGCGAACACCGGGGAGCTGTTTTTT.

There are many counts of this clonotype. The rearrangement joins TRBV5-1 to TRBJ2-1; TRBD2 aligns across 8 bases. Trimming at V came to 2 bases and at J to 4 bases, leaving 5 bases not matched to a gene. Germline V gene sequence: CDR1 SGHRS, CDR2 YFSETQ. The CDR3 is 15 amino acids. CDR3: CASSFSGALYNEQFF. The DNA for the CDR3 is TGCGCCAGCAGCTTTAGCGGGGCGCTTTACAATGAGCAGTTCTTC.

The J gene is TRBJ1-1, the V gene TRBV20-1; the match to TRBD1 covers 7 bases. There are 14 residues in the CDR3. J was trimmed by 0 bases and V by 6 bases; bases with no gene match: 7. The germline V gene encodes CDR1 DFQATT and CDR2 SNEGSKA (reference sequence). The CDR3 spells CSAAVTGLNTEAFF. The DNA for the CDR3 is TGCAGTGCAGCCGTGACAGGGTTGAACACTGAAGCTTTCTTT.

The chain employs TRBV5-1 and TRBJ2-1, with D possibly being TRBD2 (6 bases). With 8 bases removed from V and 7 bases from J, the gap between germline ends came to 16 bases. The V gene's germline CDR1 is SGHRS and CDR2 YFSETQ. The CDR3 has 13 amino acids. Here the CDR3 reads CASTPGELNEQFF. In DNA form, the CDR3 reads TGCGCCAGTACCCCGGGGGAGTTGAATGAGCAGTTCTTC.